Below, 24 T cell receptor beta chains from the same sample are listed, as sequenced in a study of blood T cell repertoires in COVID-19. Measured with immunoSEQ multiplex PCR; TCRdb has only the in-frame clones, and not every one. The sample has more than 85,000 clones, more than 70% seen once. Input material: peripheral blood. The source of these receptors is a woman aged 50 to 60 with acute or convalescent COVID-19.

DNA of the CDR3: TGTGCCAGCTCAAAGGACAGGGCGATTAATGAAAAACTGTTTTTT. Translated: CASSKDRAINEKLFF. The gene calls are TRBV18 and TRBJ1-4; 8 bases align to TRBD1. CDR1 is KGHSH, CDR2 LQKENI, per germline. The CDR3 is 15 amino acids. J lost 4 bases, V lost 5 bases, and 6 bases had no gene match.

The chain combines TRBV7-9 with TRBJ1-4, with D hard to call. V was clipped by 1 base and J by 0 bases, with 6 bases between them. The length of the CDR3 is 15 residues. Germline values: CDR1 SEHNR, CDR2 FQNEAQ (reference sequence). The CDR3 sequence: CASSLGQATNEKLFF. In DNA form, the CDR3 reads TGTGCCAGCAGCTTAGGGCAGGCAACTAATGAAAAACTGTTTTTT.

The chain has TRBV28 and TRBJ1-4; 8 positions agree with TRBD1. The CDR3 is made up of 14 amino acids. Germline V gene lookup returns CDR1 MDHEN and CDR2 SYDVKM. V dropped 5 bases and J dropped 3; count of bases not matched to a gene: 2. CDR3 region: CASSGDRPNEKLFF. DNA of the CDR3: TGTGCCAGCAGTGGGGACAGGCCTAATGAAAAACTGTTTTTT.

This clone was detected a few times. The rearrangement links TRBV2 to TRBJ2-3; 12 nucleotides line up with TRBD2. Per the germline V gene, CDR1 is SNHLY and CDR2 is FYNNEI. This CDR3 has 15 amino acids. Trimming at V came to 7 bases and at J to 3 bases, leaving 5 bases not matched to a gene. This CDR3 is CASTGLAGITDTQYF. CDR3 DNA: TGTGCCAGCACCGGACTAGCGGGGATTACAGATACGCAGTATTTT. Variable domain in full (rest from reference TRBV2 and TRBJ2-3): EPEVTQTPSHQVTQMGQEVILRCVPISNHLYFYWYRQILGQKVEFLVSFYNNEISEKSEIFDDQFSVERPDGSNFTLKIRSTKLEDSAMYFCASTGLAGITDTQYFGPGTRLTVL.

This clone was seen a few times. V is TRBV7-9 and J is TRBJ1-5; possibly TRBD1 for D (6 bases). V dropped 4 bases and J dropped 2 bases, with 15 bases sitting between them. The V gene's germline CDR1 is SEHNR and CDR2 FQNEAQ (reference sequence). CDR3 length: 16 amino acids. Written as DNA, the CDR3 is TGTGCCAGCAGCTCGGTCAGGGGAGTGGGCAATCAGCCCCAGCATTTT. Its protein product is CASSSVRGVGNQPQHF. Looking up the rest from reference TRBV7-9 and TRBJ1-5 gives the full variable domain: DTGVSQNPRHKITKRGQNVTFRCDPISEHNRLYWYRQTLGQGPEFLTYFQNEAQLEKSRLLSDRFSAERPKGSFSTLEIQRTEQGDSAMYLCASSSVRGVGNQPQHFGDGTRLSIL.

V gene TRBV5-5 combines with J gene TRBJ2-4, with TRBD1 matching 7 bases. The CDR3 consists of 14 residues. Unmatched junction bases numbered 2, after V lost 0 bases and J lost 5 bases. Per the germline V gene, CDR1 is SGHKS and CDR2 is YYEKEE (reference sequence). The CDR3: CASSLDGQENIQYF. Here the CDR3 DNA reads TGTGCCAGCAGCTTGGACGGACAGGAAAACATTCAGTACTTC.

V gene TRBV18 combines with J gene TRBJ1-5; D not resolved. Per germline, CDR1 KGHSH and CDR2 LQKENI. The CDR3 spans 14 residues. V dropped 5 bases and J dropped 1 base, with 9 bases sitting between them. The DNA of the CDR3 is TGTGCCAGCTCAGATTCGGGGAGCAATCAGCCCCAGCATTTT. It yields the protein CASSDSGSNQPQHF.

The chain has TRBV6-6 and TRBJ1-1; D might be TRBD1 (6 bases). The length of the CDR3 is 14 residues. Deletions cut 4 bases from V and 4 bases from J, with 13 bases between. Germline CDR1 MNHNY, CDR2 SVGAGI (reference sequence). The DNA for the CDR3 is TGTGCCAGCAGTTCCACACAGGGAAGCACTGAAGCTTTCTTT. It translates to CASSSTQGSTEAFF.

The CDR3 sequence: CASSMSLAGAYNEQFF. CDR3 nucleotides: TGTGCCAGTAGTATGTCGCTAGCGGGCGCATACAATGAGCAGTTCTTC. This chain links TRBV19 with TRBJ2-1; TRBD2 aligns across 8 bases. Germline assignment: CDR1 LNHDA and CDR2 SQIVND (reference sequence). CDR3 length: 16 residues. V dropped 3 bases and J dropped 4; count of bases not matched to a gene: 8.

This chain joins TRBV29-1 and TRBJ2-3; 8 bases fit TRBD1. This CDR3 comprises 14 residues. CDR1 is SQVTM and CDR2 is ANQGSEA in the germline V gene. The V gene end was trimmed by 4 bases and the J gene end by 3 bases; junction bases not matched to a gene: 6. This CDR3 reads CSVGRQGATDTQYF. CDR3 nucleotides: TGCAGCGTTGGCAGGCAGGGGGCTACAGATACGCAGTATTTT.

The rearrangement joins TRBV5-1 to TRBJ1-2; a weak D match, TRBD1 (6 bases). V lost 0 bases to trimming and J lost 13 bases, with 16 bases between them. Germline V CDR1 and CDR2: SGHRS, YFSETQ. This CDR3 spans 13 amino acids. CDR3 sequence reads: CASSLEPGQGITF. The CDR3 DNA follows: TGCGCCAGCAGCTTGGAGCCGGGACAAGGCATCACCTTC. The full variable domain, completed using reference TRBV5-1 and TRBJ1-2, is KAGVTQTPRYLIKTRGQQVTLSCSPISGHRSVSWYQQTPGQGLQFLFEYFSETQRNKGNFPGRFSGRQFSNSRSEMNVSTLELGDSALYLCASSLEPGQGITFGSGTRLTVV.

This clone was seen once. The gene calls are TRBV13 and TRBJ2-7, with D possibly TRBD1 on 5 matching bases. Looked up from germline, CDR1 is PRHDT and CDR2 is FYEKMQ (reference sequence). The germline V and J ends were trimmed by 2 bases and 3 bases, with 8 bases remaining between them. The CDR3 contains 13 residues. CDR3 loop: CASSLSRGYEQYF. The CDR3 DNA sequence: TGTGCCAGCAGCTTAAGTAGGGGCTACGAGCAGTACTTC.

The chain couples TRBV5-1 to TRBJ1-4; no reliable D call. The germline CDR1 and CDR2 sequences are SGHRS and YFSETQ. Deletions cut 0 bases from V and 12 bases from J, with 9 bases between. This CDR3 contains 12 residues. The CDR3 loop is CASSLGLHELFF. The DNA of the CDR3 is TGCGCCAGCAGCTTGGGGCTCCACGAACTGTTTTTT.

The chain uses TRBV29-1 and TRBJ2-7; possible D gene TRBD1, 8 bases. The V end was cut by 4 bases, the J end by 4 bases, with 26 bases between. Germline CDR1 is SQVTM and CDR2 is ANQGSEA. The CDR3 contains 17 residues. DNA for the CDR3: TGCAGCGTTGTCCTAGCGGTACCCGGACAGGGATCGTACGAGCAGTACTTC. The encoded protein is CSVVLAVPGQGSYEQYF.

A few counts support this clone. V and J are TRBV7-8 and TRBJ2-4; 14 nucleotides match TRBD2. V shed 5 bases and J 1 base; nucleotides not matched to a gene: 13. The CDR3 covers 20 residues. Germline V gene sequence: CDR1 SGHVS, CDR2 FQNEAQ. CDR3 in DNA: TGTGCCAGCAGCACCGTGATGGGGACTAGCGGGAGTGAGGCCAAAAACATTCAGTACTTC. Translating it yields CASSTVMGTSGSEAKNIQYF.

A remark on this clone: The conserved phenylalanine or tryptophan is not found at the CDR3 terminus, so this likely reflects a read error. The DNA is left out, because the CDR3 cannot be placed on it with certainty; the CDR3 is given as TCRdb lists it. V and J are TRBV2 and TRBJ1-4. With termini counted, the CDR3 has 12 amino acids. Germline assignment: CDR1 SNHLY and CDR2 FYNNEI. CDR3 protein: CASSEERTGLFV.

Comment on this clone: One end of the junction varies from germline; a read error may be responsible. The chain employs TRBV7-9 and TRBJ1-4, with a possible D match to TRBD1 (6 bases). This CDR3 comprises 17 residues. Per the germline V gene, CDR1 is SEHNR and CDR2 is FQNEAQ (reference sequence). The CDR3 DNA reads TGTGCCAGCAGCCACTCCCCACGGACAGCAACAAATGAAAAACTGTTTTTT. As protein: CASSHSPRTATNEKLFF.

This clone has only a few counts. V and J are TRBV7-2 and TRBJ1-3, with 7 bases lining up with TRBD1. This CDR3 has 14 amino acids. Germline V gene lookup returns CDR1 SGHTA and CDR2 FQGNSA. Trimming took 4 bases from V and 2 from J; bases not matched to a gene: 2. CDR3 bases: TGTGCCAGCAGCTCCCAGGGGGCTGGAAACACCATATATTTT. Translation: CASSSQGAGNTIYF.

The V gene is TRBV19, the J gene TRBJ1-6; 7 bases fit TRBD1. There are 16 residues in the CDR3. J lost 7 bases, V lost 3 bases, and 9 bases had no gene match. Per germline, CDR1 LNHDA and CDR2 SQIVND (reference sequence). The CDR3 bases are TGTGCCAGTAGTATGGTCGGGACAGCCAGGAATTCACCCCTCCACTTT. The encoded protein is CASSMVGTARNSPLHF.

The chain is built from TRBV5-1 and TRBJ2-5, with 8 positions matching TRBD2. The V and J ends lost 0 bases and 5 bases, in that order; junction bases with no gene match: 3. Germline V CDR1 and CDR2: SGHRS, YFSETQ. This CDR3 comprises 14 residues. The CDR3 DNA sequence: TGCGCCAGCAGCTTGGGACTAGCGCCCGAGACCCAGTACTTC. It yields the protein CASSLGLAPETQYF.

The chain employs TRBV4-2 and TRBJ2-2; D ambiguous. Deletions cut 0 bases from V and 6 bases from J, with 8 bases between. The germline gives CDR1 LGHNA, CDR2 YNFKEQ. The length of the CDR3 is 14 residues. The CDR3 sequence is CASSQDGVAGELFF. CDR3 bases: TGTGCCAGCAGCCAAGACGGAGTGGCCGGGGAGCTGTTTTTT.

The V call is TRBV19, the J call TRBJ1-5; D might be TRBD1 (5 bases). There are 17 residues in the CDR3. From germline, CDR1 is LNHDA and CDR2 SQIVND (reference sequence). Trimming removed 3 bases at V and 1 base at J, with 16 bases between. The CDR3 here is CASSIFPTDGSNQPQHF. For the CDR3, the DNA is TGTGCCAGTAGTATTTTCCCGACAGACGGAAGCAATCAGCCCCAGCATTTT.

DNA for the CDR3: TGTGCCAGCAGCTCCCCGGGACTAGCGGGAGGGCCCGGGGAGCTGTTTTTT. The encoded protein is CASSSPGLAGGPGELFF. The J gene is TRBJ2-2, the V gene TRBV7-2, with 16 bases lining up with TRBD2. The V segment lost 4 bases and the J segment 6 bases; nucleotides outside the gene matches: 5. The CDR3 loop spans 17 amino acids. From germline, CDR1 is SGHTA and CDR2 FQGNSA.

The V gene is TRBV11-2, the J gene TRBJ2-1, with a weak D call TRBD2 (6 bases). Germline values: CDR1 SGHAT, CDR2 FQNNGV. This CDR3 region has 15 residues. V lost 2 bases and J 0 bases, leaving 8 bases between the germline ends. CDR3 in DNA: TGTGCCAGCAGCTTATACGGGAGCTCCTACAATGAGCAGTTCTTC. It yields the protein CASSLYGSSYNEQFF.